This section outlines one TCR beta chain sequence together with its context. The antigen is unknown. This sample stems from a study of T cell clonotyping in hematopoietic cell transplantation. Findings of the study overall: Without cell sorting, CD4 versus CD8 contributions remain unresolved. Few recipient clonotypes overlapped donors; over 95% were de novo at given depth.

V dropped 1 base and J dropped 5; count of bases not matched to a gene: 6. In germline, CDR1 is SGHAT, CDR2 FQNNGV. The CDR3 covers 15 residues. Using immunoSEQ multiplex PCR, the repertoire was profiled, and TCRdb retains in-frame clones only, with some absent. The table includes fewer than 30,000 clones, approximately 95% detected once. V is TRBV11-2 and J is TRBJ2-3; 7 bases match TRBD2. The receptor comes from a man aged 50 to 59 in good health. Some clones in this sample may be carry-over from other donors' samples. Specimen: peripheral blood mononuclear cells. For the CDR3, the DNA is TGTGCCAGCAGCTTAGGGCGACTAGCTGGAGATACGCAGTATTTT. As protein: CASSLGRLAGDTQYF.